Shown below are 10 T cell receptor beta chains from a single sample sequenced in a study of PD-1 blockade in classical Hodgkin lymphoma. Assay: immunoSEQ multiplex PCR; the TCRdb copy retains only in-frame clones and omits some. The table lists about 24,000 clones, about 80% of them singletons. The time point was: cycle 4 day 1 (C4D1), after about 6 weeks of nivolumab. Exposure to brentuximab vedotin varied, and each patient had relapsed following autologous stem cell transplantation. Here the sequenced sample was peripheral blood mononuclear cells (PBMCs), taken before the fourth cycle of nivolumab. These receptors came from a human donor with classical Hodgkin lymphoma.

The chain uses TRBV5-1 and TRBJ2-3, with no clear D. The V end lost 1 base, the J end lost 2 bases, and 2 bases lay between the germline ends. Germline V lookup: CDR1 SGHRS, CDR2 YFSETQ. This CDR3 has 12 amino acids. CDR3 residues: CASSLNTDTQYF. DNA of the CDR3: TGCGCCAGCAGCTTGAACACAGATACGCAGTATTTT. Based on the CDR3 plus reference TRBV5-1 and TRBJ2-3, the full variable domain is KAGVTQTPRYLIKTRGQQVTLSCSPISGHRSVSWYQQTPGQGLQFLFEYFSETQRNKGNFPGRFSGRQFSNSRSEMNVSTLELGDSALYLCASSLNTDTQYFGPGTRLTVL.

This clone has a handful of counts. This chain links TRBV30 with TRBJ2-7; no clear D. This CDR3 is built from 11 residues. V lost 3 bases, J lost 4 bases, and 7 bases lay in between. Looked up from germline, CDR1 is GTSNPN and CDR2 is SVGIG (reference sequence). The CDR3 DNA reads TGTGCCTGGAGGGGCGCGTACGAGCAGTACTTC. It specifies CAWRGAYEQYF.

This sequence joins TRBV7-9 and TRBJ1-1; the D is unclear. CDR1 SEHNR and CDR2 FQNEAQ come from the germline V gene (reference sequence). Between the trimmed V and J ends, which lost 4 bases and 5 bases, there was a span of 8 bases. The CDR3 consists of 12 residues. CDR3 in amino acids: CASSSLGTEAFF. Here the CDR3 DNA reads TGTGCCAGCAGCTCCCTCGGAACTGAAGCTTTCTTT.

The V call is TRBV30, the J call TRBJ2-1; the D is unclear. Trimming cost V 0 bases and J 3 bases, with 9 bases left between them. CDR3 length: 14 residues. Germline V gene lookup returns CDR1 GTSNPN and CDR2 SVGIG (reference sequence). The CDR3 loop is CAWSVTNDYNEQFF. Here the CDR3 DNA reads TGTGCCTGGAGTGTGACAAACGACTACAATGAGCAGTTCTTC. Combining the CDR3 with reference TRBV30 and TRBJ2-1 gives the whole variable domain SQTIHQWPATLVQPVGSPLSLECTVEGTSNPNLYWYRQAAGRGLQLLFYSVGIGQISSEVPQNLSASRPQDRQFILSSKKLLLSDSGFYLCAWSVTNDYNEQFFGPGTRLTVL.

This rearrangement joins TRBV15 to TRBJ2-7; D unclear. Germline CDR1 reads LNHNV; CDR2 reads YYDKDF (reference sequence). The CDR3 runs 13 residues. V lost 4 bases and J lost 2, with 9 bases in between. The CDR3 reads CATSTDRAYEQYF. Here the CDR3 DNA reads TGTGCCACCAGCACAGACCGAGCCTACGAGCAGTACTTC.

The gene calls are TRBV7-9 and TRBJ1-2; D may be TRBD1 (5 bases). V gave up 4 bases and J gave up 4 bases, with 13 bases separating them. Germline loops: CDR1 SEHNR, CDR2 FQNEAQ (reference sequence). This CDR3 is built from 14 residues. CDR3 in DNA: TGTGCCAGCAGCTCCGGTCGGGGGTTCTATGGCTACACCTTC. Translated: CASSSGRGFYGYTF.

The CDR3 sequence: CASSFGTGGRRKAEAFF. CDR3 DNA sequence: TGTGCCAGCAGCTTCGGGACAGGGGGCCGACGAAAGGCTGAAGCTTTCTTT. This chain uses TRBV7-9 with TRBJ1-1, with TRBD1 identical over 12 bases. CDR3 size: 17 residues. Germline trimming cut 3 bases from V and 6 bases from J; bases unmatched to any gene: 11. Germline V gene lookup returns CDR1 SEHNR and CDR2 FQNEAQ (reference sequence).

The chain combines TRBV5-6 with TRBJ1-2; a possible D gene is TRBD1 (6 bases). This CDR3 contains 14 residues. The V gene's germline CDR1 is SGHDT and CDR2 YYEEEE. Trimming cost V 0 bases and J 8 bases, with 14 bases left between them. The DNA of the CDR3 is TGTGCCAGCAGCTTGGAGGACAGTTTATGGGGCTACACCTTC. It yields the protein CASSLEDSLWGYTF.

V and J are TRBV9 and TRBJ1-2, with a weak D call TRBD1 (6 bases). Per the germline V gene, CDR1 is SGDLS and CDR2 is YYNGEE. V was cut by 7 bases and J by 4 bases, with 20 bases left in between. The CDR3 runs to 15 residues. This chain's CDR3 is CASYSGQGPTYGYTF. Here the CDR3 DNA reads TGTGCCAGCTATTCAGGGCAGGGGCCCACCTATGGCTACACCTTC. The complete variable domain, with remaining parts taken from reference TRBV9 and TRBJ1-2, reads DSGVTQTPKHLITATGQRVTLRCSPRSGDLSVYWYQQSLDQGLQFLIQYYNGEERAKGNILERFSAQQFPDLHSELNLSSLELGDSALYFCASYSGQGPTYGYTFGSGTRLTVV.

V and J are TRBV19 and TRBJ2-5; 7 bases fit TRBD2. Germline V lookup: CDR1 LNHDA, CDR2 SQIVND (reference sequence). This CDR3 has 18 amino acids. The V segment lost 5 bases and the J segment 2 bases; nucleotides outside the gene matches: 17. The CDR3 DNA reads TGTGCCAGTAGTTCCCGATTTCCCAGCGGGACTTTTCAAGAGACCCAGTACTTC. Translated, it gives CASSSRFPSGTFQETQYF.